This T cell receptor beta chain was captured by sequencing in a study of neurological immune-mediated disorders. MiXCR was run by TCRdb on the 5' RACE reads, yielding one entry per CDR3 protein. The repertoire holds roughly 65,000 distinct CDR3 sequences, with 5.2% as singletons. Study-wide findings and caveats: It was the repertoires of 18 of 34 multiple sclerosis patients that phylogenetic grouping placed in one related-CDR3 cluster, which is a possible signature.

In germline, CDR1 is SGHRS, CDR2 YFSETQ. CDR3 length: 15 residues. Trimming pared 0 bases from V and 2 bases from J, leaving 12 bases between. This clonotype has a count of ten or more. The antigen is undetermined. The J gene is TRBJ2-7, the V gene TRBV5-1; weak D call: TRBD2 (5 bases). The TCR sequence derives from a human donor with multiple sclerosis. The donor label of this sample is uncertain. The sample consisted of PBMCs. The CDR3 nucleotides are TGCGCCAGCAGCTTGGGGTCGGGGTCAGCCTACGAGCAGTACTTC. Translation gives CASSLGSGSAYEQYF.